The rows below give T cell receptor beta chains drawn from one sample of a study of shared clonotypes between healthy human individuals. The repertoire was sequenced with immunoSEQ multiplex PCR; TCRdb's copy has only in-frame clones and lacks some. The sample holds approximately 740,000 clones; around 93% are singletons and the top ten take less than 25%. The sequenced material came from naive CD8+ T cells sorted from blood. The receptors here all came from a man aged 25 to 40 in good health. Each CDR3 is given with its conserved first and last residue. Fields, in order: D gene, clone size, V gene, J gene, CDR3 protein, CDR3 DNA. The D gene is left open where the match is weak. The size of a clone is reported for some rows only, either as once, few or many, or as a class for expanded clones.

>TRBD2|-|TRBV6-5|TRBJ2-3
CASRGLAGSTDTQYF
TGTGCCAGCAGAGGACTAGCGGGAAGTACAGATACGCAGTATTTT
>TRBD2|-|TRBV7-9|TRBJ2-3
CASSSGSGSGTDTQYF
TGTGCCAGCAGCTCCGGTAGCGGGAGCGGTACAGATACGCAGTATTTT
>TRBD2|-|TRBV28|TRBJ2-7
CASSLSRTSVNYEQYF
TGTGCCAGCAGTTTGTCCCGGACTAGCGTAAACTACGAGCAGTACTTC
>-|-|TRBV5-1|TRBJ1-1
CASSWTWGKGNTEAFF
TGCGCCAGCAGCTGGACCTGGGGAAAGGGGAACACTGAAGCTTTCTTT
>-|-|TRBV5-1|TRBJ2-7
CASSLDGLSYEQYF
TGCGCCAGCAGCCTGGACGGACTCTCATACGAGCAGTACTTC
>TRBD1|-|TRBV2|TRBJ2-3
CASSERAGGSTDTQYF
TGTGCCAGCAGTGAACGTGCAGGGGGCTCGACAGATACGCAGTATTTT
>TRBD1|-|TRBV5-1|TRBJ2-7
CASSAQGGSYEQYF
TGCGCCAGCAGCGCACAGGGGGGTTCCTACGAGCAGTACTTC
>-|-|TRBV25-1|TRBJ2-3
CASSDIGDKGDTQYF
TGTGCCAGCAGTGACATCGGAGACAAAGGAGATACGCAGTATTTT
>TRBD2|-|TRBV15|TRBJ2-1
CATSLREGDEQFF
TGTGCCACCAGTTTGCGGGAGGGCGATGAGCAGTTCTTC
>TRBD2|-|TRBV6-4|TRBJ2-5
CASSETSGRQETQYF
TGTGCCAGCAGTGAGACTAGCGGGAGGCAAGAGACCCAGTACTTC
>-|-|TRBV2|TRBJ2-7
CASSEPTASSLYEQYF
TGTGCCAGCAGTGAACCAACCGCGAGTTCTCTCTACGAGCAGTACTTC
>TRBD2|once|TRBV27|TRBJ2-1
CASRGTSGSYNEQFF
TGTGCCAGCAGAGGAACTAGCGGTTCCTACAATGAGCAGTTCTTC
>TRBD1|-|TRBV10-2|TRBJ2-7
CASSDLQGATSYEQYF
TGCGCCAGCAGTGATTTACAGGGGGCAACCTCCTACGAGCAGTACTTC
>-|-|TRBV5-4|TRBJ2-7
CASSLEGWPSREQYF
TGTGCCAGCAGCTTGGAGGGGTGGCCGAGTCGCGAGCAGTACTTC
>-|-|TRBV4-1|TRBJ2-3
CASSQEPTDTQYF
TGCGCCAGCAGCCAAGAGCCAACAGATACGCAGTATTTT
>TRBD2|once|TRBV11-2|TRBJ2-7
CASSLTSGSYEQYF
TGTGCCAGCAGCTTGACGAGCGGGAGTTACGAGCAGTACTTC
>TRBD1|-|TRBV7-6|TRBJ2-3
CASSPRQGSTDTQYF
TGTGCCAGCAGCCCACGACAGGGGAGCACAGATACGCAGTATTTT
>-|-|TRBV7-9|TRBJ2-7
CASSPPDSHYEQYF
TGTGCCAGCAGCCCGCCGGACAGCCACTACGAGCAGTACTTC
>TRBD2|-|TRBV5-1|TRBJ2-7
CASSLEAAGVWYEQYF
TGCGCCAGCAGCTTGGAGGCAGCGGGAGTGTGGTACGAGCAGTACTTC
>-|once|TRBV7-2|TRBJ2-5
CASSLVLALQETQYF
TGTGCCAGCAGCTTAGTGCTAGCCCTCCAAGAGACCCAGTACTTC